This T cell receptor beta chain stems from a study of T cells in tumors after PD-1 blockade. At the level of the study: Tumor samples yielded about 21-fold more depth than single-cell TCR sequencing.

This CDR3 has 14 amino acids. The V segment lost 0 bases and the J segment 1 base; nucleotides outside the gene matches: 1. Germline loops: CDR1 GTSNPN, CDR2 SVGIG (reference sequence). Time point in this sample: first of two post-therapy site-matched biopsies about 2 months apart. The study's findings and limits: Only pre- versus post-treatment comparisons showed clonal replacement.

Profiled with immunoSEQ multiplex PCR; TCRdb holds only in-frame clones, not every one. The sample has more than 2,000 clones, 71% seen once. With respect to this clone: Its antigen is still unknown.

The receptor's source is a human donor with basal cell carcinoma. The genes are TRBV30 and TRBJ1-1, with 8 bases that match TRBD1. Specimen: tumor tissue, collected after anti-PD-1 treatment. The chain's CDR3 is CAWSVTGGNTEAFF. In nucleotides, the CDR3 is TGTGCCTGGAGTGTAACAGGGGGGAACACTGAAGCTTTCTTT.